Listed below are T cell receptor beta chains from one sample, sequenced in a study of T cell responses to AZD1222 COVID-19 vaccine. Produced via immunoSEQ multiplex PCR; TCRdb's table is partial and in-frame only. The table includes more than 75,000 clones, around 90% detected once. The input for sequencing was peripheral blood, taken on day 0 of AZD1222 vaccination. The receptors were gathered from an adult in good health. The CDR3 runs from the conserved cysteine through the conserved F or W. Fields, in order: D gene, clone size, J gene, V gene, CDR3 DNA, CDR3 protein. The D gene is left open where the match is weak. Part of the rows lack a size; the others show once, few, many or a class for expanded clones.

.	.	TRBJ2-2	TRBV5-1	TGCGCCAGCGCTAAGGGAGGAGGGGACACCGGGGAGCTGTTTTTT	CASAKGGGDTGELFF
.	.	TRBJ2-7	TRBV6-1	TGTGCCAGCAGTGAGCATATAGCGGAGCTTTACGAGCAGTACTTC	CASSEHIAELYEQYF
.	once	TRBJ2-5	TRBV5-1	TGCGCCAGCAGCTTGGGTTGGGCCGAAGAGACCCAGTACTTC	CASSLGWAEETQYF
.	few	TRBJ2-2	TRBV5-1	TGCGCCAGCAGCTTGGTGGGCCTAGCCTCCGGGGAGCTGTTTTTT	CASSLVGLASGELFF
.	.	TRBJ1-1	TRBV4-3	TGCGCCAGCAGCCAAGCGGTTTCACAGAGTGAGAACACTGAAGCTTTCTTT	CASSQAVSQSENTEAFF
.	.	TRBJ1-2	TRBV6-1	TGTGCCAGCAGTGATGGGGGACACGCGGATGGCTACACCTTC	CASSDGGHADGYTF
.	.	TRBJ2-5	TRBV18	TGTGCCAGCTCACCGCTACAGGGTAGGGAGACCCAGTACTTC	CASSPLQGRETQYF
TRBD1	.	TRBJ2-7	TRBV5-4	TGTGCCAGCAGCCCCCCTCAGGGGGTCAGCTACTACGAGCAGTACTTC	CASSPPQGVSYYEQYF
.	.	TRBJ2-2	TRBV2	TGTGCCAGCAGGGGAAGTCCGAACACCGGGGAGCTGTTTTTT	CASRGSPNTGELFF
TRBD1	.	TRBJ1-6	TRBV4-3	TGCGCCAGCAGCCAAGTAGTAGGACAGGGGATTAATTCACCCCTCCACTTT	CASSQVVGQGINSPLHF
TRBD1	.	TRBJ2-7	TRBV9	TGTGCCAGCAGCCCGAGGGACAGAACCTACGAGCAGTACTTC	CASSPRDRTYEQYF
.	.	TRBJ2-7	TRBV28	TGTGCCAGCAGCGGAACTAGAGAGCAGTACTTC	CASSGTREQYF
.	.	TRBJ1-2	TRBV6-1	TGTGCCAGCAGTGAAGCGGAACAGTATGGCTACACCTTC	CASSEAEQYGYTF
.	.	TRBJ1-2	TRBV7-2	TGTGCCAGCAGCCCGCCGGGACTGATATATGGCTACACCTTC	CASSPPGLIYGYTF
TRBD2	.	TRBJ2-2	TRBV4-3	TGCGCCAGCAGCCAAGTCTGGCTAGCGGGAGGGCGGAGGACCGGGGAGCTGTTTTTT	CASSQVWLAGGRRTGELFF
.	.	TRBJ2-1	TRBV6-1	TGTGCCAGCAGTGAAGCCCCCTGGGGCAGGGTGGGCAATGAGCAGTTCTTC	CASSEAPWGRVGNEQFF
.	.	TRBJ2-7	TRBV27	TGTGCCAGCAGTTTTTCGGGATCAAACGAGCAGTACTTC	CASSFSGSNEQYF
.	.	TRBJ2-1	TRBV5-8	TGTGCCAGCAGCTTGGGGGGTTCGGGCCTTGAGTTCTTC	CASSLGGSGLEFF
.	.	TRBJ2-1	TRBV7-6	TGTGCCAGCAGCTCCCTACCCTCGCAGGGGCTCAATGAGCAGTTCTTC	CASSSLPSQGLNEQFF
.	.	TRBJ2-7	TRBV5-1	TGCGCCAGCAGCTCCCTTCAACAGAGCTCCTACGAGCAGTACTTC	CASSSLQQSSYEQYF
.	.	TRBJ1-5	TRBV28	TGTGCCAGCAGTTTATATAACAGAAATCAGCCCCAGCATTTT	CASSLYNRNQPQHF
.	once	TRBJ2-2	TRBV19	TGTGCCAGTAGTATAGGAGGCGGCGCGAACACCGGGGAGCTGTTTTTT	CASSIGGGANTGELFF
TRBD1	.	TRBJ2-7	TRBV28	TGTGCCAGCAGTCCCGGGGACAGGGCCTACGAGCAGTACTTC	CASSPGDRAYEQYF
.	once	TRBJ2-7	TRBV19	TGTGCCAGTAGTCTTTATACAGGGTACTCCTACGAGCAGTACTTC	CASSLYTGYSYEQYF
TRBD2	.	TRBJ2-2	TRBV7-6	TGTGCCAGCAGCTTAGCACTAGCGGTCCCCTCCGGGGAGCTGTTTTTT	CASSLALAVPSGELFF
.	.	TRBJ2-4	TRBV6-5	TGTGCCAGCACCTCGACTAAAAACATTCAGTACTTC	CASTSTKNIQYF
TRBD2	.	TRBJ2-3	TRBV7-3	TGTGCCAGCAGCCCGAGACTAGCGGGAGTGGATACGCAGTATTTT	CASSPRLAGVDTQYF
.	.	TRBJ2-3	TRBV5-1	TGCGCCAGCAGCTTGGGAAAGGGCACAGATACGCAGTATTTT	CASSLGKGTDTQYF
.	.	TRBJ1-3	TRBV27	TGTGCCAGCAGTTTATCAGGTCGAATGGGGCCTAGCTCTGGAAACACCATATATTTT	CASSLSGRMGPSSGNTIYF